This T cell receptor beta chain was identified in a study of identical twins. MiXCR, applied by TCRdb to the 5' RACE reads, yields one record per CDR3 protein. The sample includes about 890,000 distinct CDR3 sequences, 9% to 15% of them seen just once. There are many counts of this clonotype. Trimming left V 4 bases short and J 3 bases short, with 7 bases between. CDR1 and CDR2 (germline): MNHNY, SVGAGI (reference sequence). This CDR3 contains 12 residues. Another study also made use of these data, one on yellow fever vaccine responses in identical twins.

The sequenced sample was PBMCs. The source is a woman aged 18-30 years in good health. This chain connects TRBV6-6 to TRBJ2-7; TRBD1 might be the D (5 bases). The CDR3 spells CASSFDSYEQYV. The DNA for the CDR3 is TGTGCCAGCAGTTTCGACAGCTACGAGCAGTACGTC.